This T cell receptor beta chain was identified in a study of T cell repertoires in cytomegalovirus infection. On the study more broadly: TCR beta signatures that were public indicated CMV infection and matching HLA type. Study-level findings and limits: Cumulative public TCR beta family frequency identified carriers of CMV plus the relevant HLA. In two of eight donors, the top clonotype was HLA-C-restricted CMV-specific.

CDR1 is SGHNT, CDR2 YYREEE, per germline (reference sequence). V gave up 0 bases and J gave up 2 bases, with 11 bases separating them. The CDR3 consists of 15 residues. TCRdb analysed the reads with MiXCR anew, one entry per CDR3 protein. The sample has around 900,000 distinct CDR3 sequences, roughly 30% seen once. As concerns this clonotype: Its target is unknown.

This chain joins TRBV5-4 and TRBJ1-1; D possibly corresponds to TRBD1 (6 bases). This sequence originates from a human donor in good health (CMV status not recorded). Some clones in this sample may be carry-over from other donors' samples. Sequenced material: cultured CD8+ T cells from PBMCs, taken from culture after CMV antigen stimulation. CDR3 sequence: CASSLEEGVNTEAFF. In DNA, the CDR3 is TGTGCCAGCAGCTTGGAGGAGGGGGTCAACACTGAAGCTTTCTTT.